These 26 T cell receptor beta chains share one sample of origin, sequenced in a study of cytomegalovirus exposure and HLA in healthy donors. Amplification used 60 Vbeta primers and 13 Jbeta primers. TCRdb's table, derived via immunoSEQ multiplex PCR, lists solely in-frame clones and lacks some. The sample has 150,000 to 200,000 clones, about 85% seen once. The sample was PBMCs. All receptors derive from a young man in good health and CMV-seropositive.

In this sample, this clone turned up once. The chain is built from TRBV18 and TRBJ2-1; 7 nucleotides align to TRBD1. Germline V gives CDR1 KGHSH, CDR2 LQKENI. V shed 2 bases and J 2 bases; nucleotides not matched to a gene: 6. The CDR3 is 16 residues long. CDR3 in DNA: TGTGCCAGCTCACCAAAAGGGACAGATACCTACAATGAGCAGTTCTTC. Translated: CASSPKGTDTYNEQFF.

The chain recombines TRBV5-6 with TRBJ2-7, with TRBD1 matching over 9 bases. Per germline, CDR1 SGHDT and CDR2 YYEEEE. The V gene end was trimmed by 2 bases and the J gene end by 4 bases; junction bases not matched to a gene: 4. The CDR3 spans 14 residues. In nucleotides, the CDR3 is TGTGCCAGCAGCTTCGGGACAGGGTCGTACGAGCAGTACTTC. As protein: CASSFGTGSYEQYF.

With regard to this clone: Germline is not matched at one junction end, which may reflect a read error. The chain uses TRBV7-7 and TRBJ2-3; perhaps TRBD1 as D (6 bases). The CDR3 has 16 amino acids. The germline CDR1 and CDR2 sequences are SSHAT and FNYEAQ (reference sequence). Written as DNA, the CDR3 is TGTGCTAGCAGCCCCTCGACAGGTCTACGCACAGATACGCAGTATTTT. It translates to CASSPSTGLRTDTQYF.

This chain connects TRBV7-8 to TRBJ1-1; 7 nucleotides agree with TRBD1. The CDR3 has 15 amino acids. J gave up 2 bases and V 1 base, and 4 bases lay outside the gene matches. Per germline, CDR1 SGHVS and CDR2 FQNEAQ. The chain's CDR3 is CASSLGAGGNTEAFF. Written as DNA, the CDR3 is TGTGCCAGCAGCTTAGGGGCAGGGGGAAACACTGAAGCTTTCTTT.

This chain uses TRBV27 with TRBJ1-6; possible D gene TRBD1, 5 bases. Germline V gene lookup returns CDR1 MNHEY and CDR2 SMNVEV (reference sequence). Trimming stripped 8 bases from V and 10 bases from J, with 12 bases between. The CDR3 is made up of 12 amino acids. This chain's CDR3 is CASSVGGSPLHF. The DNA of the CDR3 is TGTGCCAGCTCCGTCGGGGGATCACCCCTCCACTTT.

This chain joins TRBV2 and TRBJ1-5; weak D call: TRBD1 (6 bases). Germline V gives CDR1 SNHLY, CDR2 FYNNEI. Trimming cost V 7 bases and J 7 bases, with 17 bases left between them. CDR3 length equals 14 residues. CDR3 region: CASNLNRADQPQHF. As DNA, the CDR3 is TGTGCCAGCAATCTGAACAGGGCGGACCAGCCCCAGCATTTT.

The rearrangement links TRBV28 to TRBJ2-7, with 9 bases that match TRBD2. Germline V gives CDR1 MDHEN, CDR2 SYDVKM. J was trimmed by 2 bases and V by 2 bases; bases with no gene match: 4. CDR3 size: 15 residues. This chain's CDR3 is CASSLSGGRPYEQYF. The CDR3 region has the DNA TGTGCCAGCAGTTTAAGCGGGGGGCGACCCTACGAGCAGTACTTC.

The chain uses TRBV7-9 and TRBJ2-7; D ambiguous. The CDR3 extends over 12 amino acids. V was shortened by 2 bases and J by 2 bases, with 4 bases between the two germline ends. In germline, CDR1 is SEHNR, CDR2 FQNEAQ (reference sequence). CDR3 amino acids: CASSLLPYEQYF. CDR3 bases: TGTGCCAGCAGCTTACTTCCCTACGAGCAGTACTTC.

The chain combines TRBV11-2 with TRBJ1-5; 9 positions match TRBD1. CDR1 and CDR2 (germline): SGHAT, FQNNGV. This CDR3 is built from 15 residues. J gave up 7 bases and V 5 bases, and 9 bases lay outside the gene matches. The CDR3 sequence: CASSLGQGRGQPQHF. The CDR3 region has the DNA TGTGCCAGCAGCCTCGGACAGGGGAGGGGGCAGCCCCAGCATTTT.

The chain uses TRBV20-1 and TRBJ1-2; D unclear. The CDR3 sequence is 11 residues long. Germline V gene data show CDR1 as DFQATT and CDR2 as SNEGSKA (reference sequence). V was trimmed by 4 bases and J by 3 bases, leaving 6 bases between them. The CDR3 region has the DNA TGCAGTGCTACCGGGGACTATGGCTACACCTTC. Translating it yields CSATGDYGYTF.

This clone showed up just a few times. The genes are TRBV6-5 and TRBJ2-7; weak D call: TRBD1 (6 bases). V shed 6 bases and J shed 1 base, with 7 bases lying between them. CDR1 is MNHEY, CDR2 SVGAGI, per germline. This CDR3 is built from 12 residues. The CDR3 DNA is TGTGCCAGCAGCACAGGGTCCTACGAGCAGTACTTC. Protein sequence: CASSTGSYEQYF.

In this sample, this clone turned up a few times. The chain recombines TRBV9 with TRBJ2-1; no firm D call. Between the trimmed V and J ends, which lost 0 bases and 4 bases, there was a span of 11 bases. CDR3 size: 15 residues. Germline V gene data show CDR1 as SGDLS and CDR2 as YYNGEE. For the CDR3, the DNA is TGTGCCAGCAGCGTAGATGGCAATGAATACAATGAGCAGTTCTTC. This codes for CASSVDGNEYNEQFF.

This rearrangement joins TRBV7-3 to TRBJ1-1, with D unresolved. CDR1 is SGHTA and CDR2 is FQGTGA in the germline V gene. The CDR3 consists of 16 residues. Deletions cut 5 bases from V and 0 bases from J, with 16 bases between. In nucleotides, the CDR3 is TGTGCCAGCAGCCAGGCGGTGAGGGTCGTGAACACTGAAGCTTTCTTT. It encodes CASSQAVRVVNTEAFF.

The chain carries TRBV7-2 and TRBJ2-5; TRBD1 agrees at 10 bases. The CDR3 spans 16 residues. Per the germline V gene, CDR1 is SGHTA and CDR2 is FQGNSA. Trimming removed 1 base from V and 1 base from J; junction bases left unmatched: 3. The CDR3 region has the DNA TGTGCCAGCAGCTTAGAAAGGACAGGGGGCCAAGAGACCCAGTACTTC. This encodes CASSLERTGGQETQYF.

The chain has TRBV4-3 and TRBJ1-5, with no clear D. This CDR3 has 13 residues. From germline, CDR1 is LGHNA and CDR2 YSLEER. V gave up 0 bases and J gave up 6 bases, with 6 bases separating them. The CDR3 DNA is TGCGCCAGCAGCCAAGAAAGCGGTCAGCCCCAGCATTTT. This translates into CASSQESGQPQHF.

This chain connects TRBV25-1 to TRBJ1-4, with no clear D. The ends were cut back, 3 bases at V and 0 bases at J, with 5 bases in the middle. Per germline, CDR1 MGHDK and CDR2 SYGVNS. The CDR3 is made up of 14 amino acids. The CDR3 DNA follows: TGTGCCAGCAGTGACTATGCAACTAATGAAAAACTGTTTTTT. It translates to CASSDYATNEKLFF.

The rearrangement joins TRBV30 to TRBJ1-1; 12 nucleotides agree with TRBD1. The CDR3 is 18 amino acids. From germline, CDR1 is GTSNPN and CDR2 SVGIG (reference sequence). V shed 2 bases, J shed 1 base, and the junction held 11 bases outside the gene matches. CDR3 sequence (DNA): TGTGCCTGGAGTCCGAGACCCGGGACAGGGGGCCCGAACACTGAAGCTTTCTTT. This gives the protein CAWSPRPGTGGPNTEAFF. The variable domain in full, completed from reference TRBV30 and TRBJ1-1, reads SQTIHQWPATLVQPVGSPLSLECTVEGTSNPNLYWYRQAAGRGLQLLFYSVGIGQISSEVPQNLSASRPQDRQFILSSKKLLLSDSGFYLCAWSPRPGTGGPNTEAFFGQGTRLTVV.

This chain links TRBV4-3 with TRBJ2-1; maybe TRBD1 (5 bases). This CDR3 is 13 amino acids long. V was clipped by 4 bases and J by 5 bases, with 9 bases between them. Germline V CDR1 and CDR2: LGHNA, YSLEER. DNA of the CDR3: TGCGCCAGCAGCCGGACAAGGGACAATGAGCAGTTCTTC. As protein: CASSRTRDNEQFF.

This clone showed up just once. The V and J genes are TRBV7-9 and TRBJ2-7, with TRBD2 identical over 13 bases. Trimming at V came to 3 bases and at J to 5 bases, leaving 7 bases not matched to a gene. Germline V gene lookup returns CDR1 SEHNR and CDR2 FQNEAQ (reference sequence). This CDR3 contains 16 residues. The CDR3 reads CASSLGLAGLGDEQYF. In DNA form, the CDR3 reads TGTGCCAGCAGCTTGGGACTAGCGGGGCTAGGGGACGAGCAGTACTTC.

V gene TRBV19 combines with J gene TRBJ2-7; a possible D gene is TRBD2 (5 bases). V lost 8 bases, J lost 10 bases, and 18 bases lay in between. This CDR3 spans 12 amino acids. Germline V gene lookup returns CDR1 LNHDA and CDR2 SQIVND (reference sequence). DNA of the CDR3: TGTGCCAGTGGAATCCGTGACGGGAATCAGTACTTC. Its translation: CASGIRDGNQYF.

The V gene is TRBV25-1, the J gene TRBJ1-4; D call uncertain. The V gene's germline CDR1 is MGHDK and CDR2 SYGVNS. The CDR3 is made up of 16 amino acids. V was clipped by 6 bases and J by 8 bases, with 22 bases between them. CDR3 nucleotides: TGTGCCAGCAGAGAGGGAAAGGTTTCGGTTGGGGAAAAACTGTTTTTT. Translated: CASREGKVSVGEKLFF.

The rearrangement joins TRBV5-1 to TRBJ1-1, with 10 bases aligning to TRBD1. The junction had 11 bases not matched to a gene; V was cut back by 4 bases and J by 5 bases. This CDR3 is built from 16 residues. CDR1 and CDR2 from the germline V gene are SGHRS and YFSETQ. The CDR3 protein is CASSPDRGRVGTEAFF. CDR3 DNA sequence: TGCGCCAGCAGCCCAGACAGGGGGCGCGTGGGGACTGAAGCTTTCTTT.

V usage is TRBV18 and J usage is TRBJ2-2; no clear D. Trimming took 3 bases from V and 0 from J, leaving 5 bases between them. The germline gives CDR1 KGHSH, CDR2 LQKENI. The CDR3 spans 14 residues. CDR3 coding DNA: TGTGCCAGCTCACCCCCAACGAACACCGGGGAGCTGTTTTTT. It codes for CASSPPTNTGELFF.

This sequence joins TRBV2 and TRBJ2-5; TRBD1 matches at 10 bases. CDR1 and CDR2 from the germline V gene are SNHLY and FYNNEI. The CDR3 extends over 15 amino acids. The ends lost 1 base at V and 7 bases at J; junction bases unmatched: 6. The CDR3 sequence: CASSEEMTGGPTQYF. The DNA for the CDR3 is TGTGCCAGCAGTGAAGAAATGACAGGGGGCCCGACCCAGTACTTC.

The chain has TRBV7-2 and TRBJ2-5; D might be TRBD1 (6 bases). TRBJ2-7 matches the DNA end more closely, so the J call is doubtful. CDR1 and CDR2 (germline): SGHTA, FQGNSA. The CDR3 totals 18 residues. Here the CDR3 reads CASSVESGIRGHSYEQYF. CDR3 in DNA: TGTGCCAGCAGCGTCGAAAGCGGAATAAGGGGACACTCCTACGAGCAGTACTTC.

The genes are TRBV18 and TRBJ1-2; TRBD1 is a possible D gene (6 bases). The germline V gene encodes CDR1 KGHSH and CDR2 LQKENI. V lost 3 bases, J lost 2 bases, and 10 bases lay in between. This CDR3 has 14 residues. The CDR3 sequence is CASSPDQGNYGYTF. The CDR3 bases are TGTGCCAGCTCACCGGATCAGGGGAACTATGGCTACACCTTC.